This T cell receptor (beta chain) came from a study of identical twins. TCRdb re-analysed the 5' RACE reads in MiXCR, keeping a single row per CDR3 protein. The sample includes 1,800,000 or so distinct CDR3 sequences, about 32% of them seen just once. With regard to this clonotype: The antigen remains unidentified.

The CDR3 contains 17 residues. Study outcomes and limitations: Among out-of-frame alpha sequences shared by twins, low generation probability occurred in excess. Models underestimated TCR alpha sharing (out-of-frame) in monozygotic twins. Conclusions were based on cross-sectional statistical analysis, without following the same donors.

The origin of this receptor is a newborn girl in good health. The sample consisted of cord blood. The genes are TRBV21-1 and TRBJ2-7; the table calls TRBD2, which could not be checked here. TRBV21-1 is flagged as a pseudogene. The CDR3 loop reads CASSKGKREGRDYEQYF. The CDR3 DNA reads TGTGCCAGCAGCAAAGGGAAGCGGGAGGGCCGGGACTACGAGCAGTACTTC.